A single sample gave rise to the 30 T cell receptor beta chains below, sequenced in a study of OX40 agonist ivuxolimab in advanced cancers. The table came from immunoSEQ multiplex PCR; TCRdb's copy has only in-frame clones and leaves some out. The sample yields around 82,000 clones, 88% seen once. This sample comprised CD4+ or CD8+ T cells sorted from blood, obtained in a trial of the OX40 agonist ivuxolimab. These receptors were obtained from an adult with an advanced solid tumor such as melanoma, head and neck, liver or kidney cancer.

The chain has TRBV6-6 and TRBJ1-1; TRBD1 aligns across 9 bases. J was trimmed by 1 base and V by 10 bases; bases with no gene match: 7. Germline CDR1 MNHNY, CDR2 SVGAGI (reference sequence). CDR3 size: 14 residues. In nucleotides, the CDR3 is TGTGCCACTGAGGGGACAGGGAGGAACACTGAAGCTTTCTTT. It yields the protein CATEGTGRNTEAFF.

The V gene is TRBV7-3, the J gene TRBJ2-3; 7 nucleotides align to TRBD1. Germline assignment: CDR1 SGHTA and CDR2 FQGTGA. The trim removed 4 bases at V and 6 bases at J, leaving 7 bases unmatched. The CDR3 has 14 residues. The CDR3 DNA sequence: TGTGCCAGCAGCTCACAGGGGATTTTGGATACGCAGTATTTT. Translating gives CASSSQGILDTQYF.

V usage is TRBV19 and J usage is TRBJ1-1; 7 bases align to TRBD1. Germline loops: CDR1 LNHDA, CDR2 SQIVND (reference sequence). CDR3 size: 13 residues. V lost 2 bases and J lost 6; bases outside the gene matches: 3. Here the CDR3 DNA reads TGTGCCAGTAGTATATGGAGGGGGCCTGAAGCTTTCTTT. Translation: CASSIWRGPEAFF.

The chain joins TRBV19 to TRBJ1-5, with D hard to call. From germline, CDR1 is LNHDA and CDR2 SQIVND (reference sequence). With 6 bases removed from V and 4 bases from J, the gap between germline ends came to 7 bases. CDR3 length: 12 residues. CDR3 region: CASRALNQPQHF. The CDR3 DNA is TGTGCCAGTAGGGCCCTAAATCAGCCCCAGCATTTT.

This clone was found once. The genes are TRBV15 and TRBJ1-5, with D tentatively TRBD1 (5 bases). Germline V gene sequence: CDR1 LNHNV, CDR2 YYDKDF (reference sequence). Trimming pared 1 base from V and 1 base from J, leaving 8 bases between. The CDR3 loop spans 15 amino acids. In DNA form, the CDR3 reads TGTGCCACCAGCAGAGCCAGGGAAAGCAATCAGCCCCAGCATTTT. Residues: CATSRARESNQPQHF.

This chain uses TRBV2 with TRBJ2-5; either TRBD1 or TRBD2 may fit D (7 bases each). CDR3 size: 14 residues. Germline V gene lookup returns CDR1 SNHLY and CDR2 FYNNEI. Trimming removed 7 bases at V and 3 bases at J, with 15 bases between. In nucleotides, the CDR3 is TGTGCCAGCACCCCGACAGGGAGGGAAGAGACCCAGTACTTC. Translating gives CASTPTGREETQYF. The full variable domain, completed using reference TRBV2 and TRBJ2-5, is EPEVTQTPSHQVTQMGQEVILRCVPISNHLYFYWYRQILGQKVEFLVSFYNNEISEKSEIFDDQFSVERPDGSNFTLKIRSTKLEDSAMYFCASTPTGREETQYFGPGTRLLVL.

A remark on this clone: The conserved phenylalanine or tryptophan normally closing the CDR3 is absent here, so this likely arose from a read error. This chain joins TRBV13 and TRBJ1-6, with D possibly being TRBD1 (6 bases). This CDR3 has 16 amino acids. Per germline, CDR1 PRHDT and CDR2 FYEKMQ (reference sequence). V was trimmed by 6 bases and J by 3 bases, leaving 15 bases between them. Written as DNA, the CDR3 is TGTGCCAGCAGTGAGGGGGGGATCGGCTATAATTCACCCCTCCACCTT. It yields the protein CASSEGGIGYNSPLHL.

The rearrangement links TRBV4-1 to TRBJ2-6; tentatively, D is TRBD1 (6 bases). V was clipped by 4 bases and J by 2 bases, with 15 bases between them. The germline CDR1 and CDR2 sequences are MGHRA and YSYEKL. CDR3 length: 17 amino acids. CDR3: CASSRAGAKTGANVLTF. The CDR3 coding sequence is TGCGCCAGCAGCCGGGCAGGGGCAAAGACTGGGGCCAACGTCCTGACTTTC.

V and J are TRBV7-2 and TRBJ1-3; the D is unclear. CDR3 size: 15 residues. Trimming removed 5 bases from V and 4 bases from J, with 15 bases in between. The germline gives CDR1 SGHTA, CDR2 FQGNSA. As DNA, the CDR3 is TGTGCCAGCAGCCAGCGACGCGTGCCGGGAAACACCATATATTTT. Its protein is CASSQRRVPGNTIYF.

The chain employs TRBV6-1 and TRBJ1-5; D possibly corresponds to TRBD1 (5 bases). CDR3 length equals 15 residues. Germline loops: CDR1 MNHNS, CDR2 SASEGT. Between the trimmed V and J ends, which lost 3 bases and 2 bases, there was a span of 11 bases. The CDR3: CASSDRGRGNQPQHF. CDR3 in DNA: TGTGCCAGCAGTGATCGGGGCAGGGGCAATCAGCCCCAGCATTTT.

V usage is TRBV11-2 and J usage is TRBJ1-2; TRBD1 aligns across 9 bases. The V gene end was trimmed by 5 bases and the J gene end by 2 bases; junction bases not matched to a gene: 6. CDR1 and CDR2 (germline): SGHAT, FQNNGV. CDR3 size: 15 residues. CDR3 nucleotide sequence: TGTGCCAGCAGCCGATTACAGGGGGCCAACTATGGCTACACCTTC. Protein: CASSRLQGANYGYTF. Looking up the rest from reference TRBV11-2 and TRBJ1-2 gives the full variable domain: EAGVAQSPRYKIIEKRQSVAFWCNPISGHATLYWYQQILGQGPKLLIQFQNNGVVDDSQLPKDRFSAERLKGVDSTLKIQPAKLEDSAVYLCASSRLQGANYGYTFGSGTRLTVV.

The V and J genes are TRBV19 and TRBJ2-1, with 7 bases aligning to TRBD1. CDR3 length: 16 residues. With 3 bases clipped from V and 8 bases from J, the junction kept 13 bases outside the gene matches. Looked up from germline, CDR1 is LNHDA and CDR2 is SQIVND (reference sequence). The CDR3 loop reads CASSIRQGSGIDEQFF. The CDR3 DNA sequence: TGTGCCAGTAGTATCCGACAGGGTTCAGGAATCGATGAGCAGTTCTTC.

The chain is built from TRBV18 and TRBJ2-1; D not resolved. Per the germline V gene, CDR1 is KGHSH and CDR2 is LQKENI. Deletions cut 3 bases from V and 2 bases from J, with 8 bases between. CDR3 length: 14 amino acids. The CDR3 loop reads CASSPQTAYNEQFF. CDR3 in DNA: TGTGCCAGCTCACCCCAGACGGCCTACAATGAGCAGTTCTTC.

About this clone: Other DNA sequences in this sample translate to the same CDR3. The gene calls are TRBV9 and TRBJ2-3; a possible D gene is TRBD2 (7 bases). CDR3 length: 15 residues. The germline CDR1 and CDR2 sequences are SGDLS and YYNGEE. Trimming took off 0 bases at V and 4 bases at J, with 12 bases between the two ends. CDR3 sequence reads: CASSVEWGGPDTQYF. The CDR3 coding sequence is TGTGCCAGCAGCGTAGAGTGGGGGGGCCCAGATACGCAGTATTTT.

This chain links TRBV5-1 with TRBJ2-3, with D possibly TRBD2 on 7 matching bases. V was pared by 0 bases and J by 2 bases, with 10 bases between. The CDR3 runs 15 residues. CDR1 is SGHRS and CDR2 is YFSETQ in the germline V gene. CDR3 DNA sequence: TGCGCCAGCAGCTTGGGCGGGGGCGACACAGATACGCAGTATTTT. It specifies CASSLGGGDTDTQYF. Full variable domain (rest looked up from reference TRBV5-1 and TRBJ2-3): KAGVTQTPRYLIKTRGQQVTLSCSPISGHRSVSWYQQTPGQGLQFLFEYFSETQRNKGNFPGRFSGRQFSNSRSEMNVSTLELGDSALYLCASSLGGGDTDTQYFGPGTRLTVL.

The rearrangement links TRBV6-4 to TRBJ1-1, with D uncertain. The CDR3 length is 13 residues. Germline CDR1 MRHNA, CDR2 SNTAGT. The V end lost 4 bases, the J end lost 2 bases, and 8 bases lay between the germline ends. The CDR3: CASSASRNTEAFF. The CDR3 DNA is TGTGCCAGCAGTGCCAGTCGAAACACTGAAGCTTTCTTT.

The chain uses TRBV10-2 and TRBJ1-1; D might be TRBD1 (6 bases). The ends were cut back, 6 bases at V and 1 base at J, with 9 bases in the middle. Germline CDR1 WSHSY, CDR2 SAAADI. CDR3 length: 13 amino acids. The DNA for the CDR3 is TGCGCCAGCAGAGGGGGATCGAACACTGAAGCTTTCTTT. It specifies CASRGGSNTEAFF.

The V call is TRBV4-3, the J call TRBJ2-7; a possible D gene is TRBD1 (6 bases). The V end lost 0 bases, the J end lost 4 bases, and 10 bases lay between the germline ends. The CDR3 totals 14 residues. Germline CDR1 LGHNA, CDR2 YSLEER. DNA of the CDR3: TGCGCCAGCAGCCAAGATGGGACATCTTACGAGCAGTACTTC. This translates into CASSQDGTSYEQYF.

This rearrangement joins TRBV9 to TRBJ2-1; D is unresolved. This CDR3 has 12 residues. The V gene's germline CDR1 is SGDLS and CDR2 YYNGEE. The V end was cut by 1 base, the J end by 15 bases, with 14 bases between. The CDR3, as DNA: TGTGCCAGCAGCGTACATACTCTTTACGTGTTCTTC. This sequence encodes CASSVHTLYVFF.

The chain uses TRBV28 and TRBJ2-5; tentatively, D is TRBD1 (6 bases). Per the germline V gene, CDR1 is MDHEN and CDR2 is SYDVKM. The CDR3 runs to 14 residues. Trimming took 4 bases from V and 7 from J, leaving 16 bases between them. The CDR3 sequence is CASSSQGGWGTQYF. The CDR3 DNA sequence: TGTGCCAGCAGTTCACAAGGGGGTTGGGGGACCCAGTACTTC.

The chain recombines TRBV18 with TRBJ1-2; D is unclear. Germline V gives CDR1 KGHSH, CDR2 LQKENI. Between the trimmed V and J ends, which lost 3 bases and 0 bases, there was a span of 11 bases. The CDR3 sequence is 15 residues long. DNA for the CDR3: TGTGCCAGCTCACCCGCGAGGGCCTCTAACTATGGCTACACCTTC. This translates into CASSPARASNYGYTF.

The V call is TRBV9, the J call TRBJ1-2; TRBD1 aligns across 7 bases. J was trimmed by 4 bases and V by 2 bases; bases with no gene match: 11. Germline V CDR1 and CDR2: SGDLS, YYNGEE. The CDR3 has 16 residues. In DNA, the CDR3 is TGTGCCAGCAGCGTTCTTGGGGCAGGGGGTTCCTATGGCTACACCTTC. It encodes CASSVLGAGGSYGYTF.

The rearrangement joins TRBV7-9 to TRBJ1-1; the D is unclear. This CDR3 comprises 11 residues. CDR1 and CDR2 from the germline V gene are SEHNR and FQNEAQ (reference sequence). Trimming pared 3 bases from V and 3 bases from J, leaving 2 bases between. The CDR3 sequence: CASSFDTEAFF. In DNA, the CDR3 is TGTGCCAGCAGCTTCGACACTGAAGCTTTCTTT.

This chain connects TRBV1 to TRBJ1-2. TRBV1 is designated a pseudogene. The CDR3 has 18 residues. CDR3 DNA: TGCACCAGCAGCCAAGCCCTCGCGACCCGGGCCCTTTCATATGGCTACACCTTC. This encodes CTSSQALATRALSYGYTF.

The chain recombines TRBV19 with TRBJ2-5; TRBD1 aligns across 9 bases. This CDR3 is built from 14 residues. After removal of 3 bases from V and 5 bases from J, the junction contained 4 bases not matched to a gene. The germline V gene has CDR1 LNHDA and CDR2 SQIVND (reference sequence). CDR3 coding DNA: TGTGCCAGTAGTATGGGGGGGACAGGGGAGACCCAGTACTTC. The encoded protein is CASSMGGTGETQYF. Full variable domain (rest looked up from reference TRBV19 and TRBJ2-5): DGGITQSPKYLFRKEGQNVTLSCEQNLNHDAMYWYRQDPGQGLRLIYYSQIVNDFQKGDIAEGYSVSREKKESFPLTVTSAQKNPTAFYLCASSMGGTGETQYFGPGTRLLVL.

The rearrangement joins TRBV19 to TRBJ2-7; D ambiguous. This CDR3 is 13 amino acids long. The germline V gene has CDR1 LNHDA and CDR2 SQIVND (reference sequence). V dropped 7 bases and J dropped 2 bases, with 12 bases sitting between them. This CDR3 is CASTSGFTYEQYF. The CDR3 DNA reads TGTGCCAGTACCTCCGGGTTTACCTACGAGCAGTACTTC.

This clone was found once. The rearrangement joins TRBV5-4 to TRBJ2-6; maybe TRBD1 (6 bases). The CDR3 is 15 amino acids. V was pared by 10 bases and J by 6 bases, with 20 bases between. Germline loops: CDR1 SGHNT, CDR2 YYREEE (reference sequence). CDR3 protein: CASWDTGSMANVLTF. CDR3 nucleotides: TGTGCCTCATGGGACACCGGATCCATGGCCAACGTCCTGACTTTC.

This clone was seen a handful of times. The V and J genes are TRBV18 and TRBJ1-4; D not resolved. The CDR3 is 14 residues long. The V gene's germline CDR1 is KGHSH and CDR2 LQKENI. The V and J ends lost 6 bases and 0 bases respectively, with 8 bases between them. The CDR3 DNA follows: TGTGCCAGCTCGCTACTTGCAACTAATGAAAAACTGTTTTTT. As protein: CASSLLATNEKLFF.

V is TRBV6-1 and J is TRBJ1-2, with D possibly being TRBD1 (6 bases). The CDR3 is 15 residues long. CDR1 and CDR2 (germline): MNHNS, SASEGT. The V end was cut by 5 bases, the J end by 3 bases, with 16 bases between. The CDR3 region is CASSSPGTYYYGYTF. The CDR3 nucleotides are TGTGCCAGCAGTTCACCCGGGACATACTACTATGGCTACACCTTC.

The rearrangement joins TRBV5-1 to TRBJ1-1, with 8 bases lining up with TRBD1. The CDR3 runs 15 residues. CDR1 and CDR2 from the germline V gene are SGHRS and YFSETQ. J was trimmed by 5 bases and V by 0 bases; bases with no gene match: 6. This chain's CDR3 is CASSLGLDRETEAFF. The DNA of the CDR3 is TGCGCCAGCAGCTTGGGACTGGACAGGGAAACTGAAGCTTTCTTT.